These 6 T cell receptor beta chains were all obtained from the same sample, sequenced in a study of graft-versus-host responses after intestinal transplantation. Sequencing used immunoSEQ multiplex PCR; TCRdb keeps in-frame clones, though not all of them. The sample includes fewer than 70,000 clones, roughly 92% of them seen just once. Sequences were derived from bone marrow, sampled 734 days after intestinal transplantation. These receptors all come from a human patient who received an intestinal transplant, so some T cells may come from the graft donor.

The CDR3 nucleotides are TGTGCCAGCAATACTAGAACCGGGGAGCTGTTTTTT. Protein sequence: CASNTRTGELFF. The chain uses TRBV6-5 and TRBJ2-2; weak D call: TRBD2 (5 bases). V was cut by 7 bases and J by 5 bases, with 8 bases left in between. The CDR3 length is 12 residues. Germline CDR1 and CDR2: MNHEY and SVGAGI.

This chain uses TRBV6-1 with TRBJ2-7; 7 bases align to TRBD2. There are 15 residues in the CDR3. The germline CDR1 and CDR2 sequences are MNHNS and SASEGT. V shed 8 bases and J 1 base; nucleotides not matched to a gene: 11. The CDR3 here is CASLRGTSESYEQYF. CDR3 coding DNA: TGTGCCAGCCTAAGGGGCACTAGCGAGTCCTACGAGCAGTACTTC.

The rearrangement uses TRBV6-5 and TRBJ2-7; possible D gene TRBD2, 6 bases. The ends were cut back, 5 bases at V and 3 bases at J, with 14 bases in the middle. The CDR3 has 14 residues. Looked up from germline, CDR1 is MNHEY and CDR2 is SVGAGI. The DNA of the CDR3 is TGTGCCAGCAGTGAGCCCCGGCGGGGCTACGAGCAGTACTTC. Translating it yields CASSEPRRGYEQYF.

The CDR3 loop reads CASSEGDRSEQYF. CDR3 in DNA: TGCGCCAGCAGTGAAGGGGACCGATCCGAGCAGTACTTC. V and J are TRBV10-1 and TRBJ2-7; D is possibly TRBD1 or TRBD2 (5 bases each). The length of the CDR3 is 13 residues. Germline V gene sequence: CDR1 WNHNN, CDR2 SYGVQD (reference sequence). Trimming removed 3 bases from V and 6 bases from J, with 12 bases in between.

The V gene is TRBV30, the J gene TRBJ2-3; D gene ambiguous. The germline gives CDR1 GTSNPN, CDR2 SVGIG (reference sequence). The CDR3 sequence is 13 residues long. V lost 1 base to trimming and J lost 2 bases, with 7 bases between them. The CDR3, as DNA: TGTGCCTGGAGTGAGACTTACACAGATACGCAGTATTTT. This codes for CAWSETYTDTQYF.

This chain uses TRBV6-1 with TRBJ2-6; D remains unclear. Trimming stripped 3 bases from V and 0 bases from J, with 3 bases between. Germline V gives CDR1 MNHNS, CDR2 SASEGT. This CDR3 spans 14 amino acids. The CDR3 sequence is CASSDNSGANVLTF. The CDR3 nucleotides are TGTGCCAGCAGTGACAACTCTGGGGCCAACGTCCTGACTTTC.